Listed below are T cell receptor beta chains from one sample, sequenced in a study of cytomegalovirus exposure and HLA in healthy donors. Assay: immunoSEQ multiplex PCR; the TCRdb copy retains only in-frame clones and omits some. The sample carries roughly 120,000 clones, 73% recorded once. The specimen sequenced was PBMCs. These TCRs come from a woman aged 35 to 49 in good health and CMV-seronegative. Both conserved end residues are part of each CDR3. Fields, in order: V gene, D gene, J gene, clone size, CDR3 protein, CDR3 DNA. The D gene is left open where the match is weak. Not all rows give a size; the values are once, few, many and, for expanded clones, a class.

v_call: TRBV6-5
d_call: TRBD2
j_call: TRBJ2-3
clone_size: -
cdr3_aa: CASSYAAGGLGTQYF
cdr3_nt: TGTGCCAGCAGTTATGCGGCGGGAGGGCTGGGTACGCAGTATTTT

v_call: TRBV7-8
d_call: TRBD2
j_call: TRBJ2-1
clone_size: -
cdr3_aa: CASNGDSGSRAYNEQFF
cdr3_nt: TGTGCCAGCAACGGGGATAGCGGGAGTAGGGCCTACAATGAGCAGTTCTTC

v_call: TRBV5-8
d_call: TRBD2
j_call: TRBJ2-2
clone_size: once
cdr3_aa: CASSLRGTSGDYTGELFF
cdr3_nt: TGTGCCAGCAGCTTGCGAGGGACTAGCGGGGATTACACCGGGGAGCTGTTTTTT

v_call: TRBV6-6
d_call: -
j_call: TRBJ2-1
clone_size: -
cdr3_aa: CATMTGKGVNEQFF
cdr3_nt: TGTGCCACCATGACCGGGAAGGGGGTGAATGAGCAGTTCTTC

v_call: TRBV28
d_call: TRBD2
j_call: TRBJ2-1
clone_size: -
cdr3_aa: CASRNSGSESYNEQFF
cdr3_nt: TGTGCCAGCAGAAATAGCGGGAGCGAATCCTACAATGAGCAGTTCTTC

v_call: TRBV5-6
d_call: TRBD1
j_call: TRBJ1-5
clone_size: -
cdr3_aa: CASSSGQGIGDQPQHF
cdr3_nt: TGTGCCAGCAGCTCAGGACAGGGGATAGGGGATCAGCCCCAGCATTTT

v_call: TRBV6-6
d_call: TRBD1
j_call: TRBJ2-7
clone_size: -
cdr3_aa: CASSSDRGRPYEQYF
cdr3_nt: TGTGCCAGCAGTTCCGACAGGGGGAGGCCCTACGAGCAGTACTTC

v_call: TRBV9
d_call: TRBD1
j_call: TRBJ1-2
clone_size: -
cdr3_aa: CASSVSDRGLYGYTF
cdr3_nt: TGTGCCAGCAGCGTTTCGGACAGGGGGCTCTATGGCTACACCTTC

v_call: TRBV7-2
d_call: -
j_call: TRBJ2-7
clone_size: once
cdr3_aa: CASSLSADSSYEQYF
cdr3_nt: TGTGCCAGCAGCTTATCAGCGGATAGCTCCTACGAGCAGTACTTC

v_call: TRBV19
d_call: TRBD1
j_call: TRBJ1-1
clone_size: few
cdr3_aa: CASSIATGMNTEAFF
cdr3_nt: TGTGCCAGTAGTATTGCGACAGGGATGAACACTGAAGCTTTCTTT

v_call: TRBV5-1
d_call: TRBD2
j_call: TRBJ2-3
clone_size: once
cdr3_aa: CASSLVASGVTDTQYF
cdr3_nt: TGCGCCAGCAGCTTGGTGGCTAGCGGGGTCACAGATACGCAGTATTTT

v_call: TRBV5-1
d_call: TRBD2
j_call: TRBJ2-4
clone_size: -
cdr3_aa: CASSGRTSGGTIAKNIQYF
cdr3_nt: TGCGCCAGCAGCGGAAGGACTAGCGGGGGGACTATAGCCAAAAACATTCAGTACTTC

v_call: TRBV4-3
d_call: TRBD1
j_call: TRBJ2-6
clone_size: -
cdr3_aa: CASSRGRQGSGANVLTF
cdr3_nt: TGCGCCAGCAGCCGGGGGAGACAGGGCTCGGGGGCCAACGTCCTGACTTTC

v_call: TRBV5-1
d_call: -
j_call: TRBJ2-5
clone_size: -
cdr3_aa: CASGTGTPQETQYF
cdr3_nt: TGCGCCAGCGGCACCGGGACTCCTCAAGAGACCCAGTACTTC

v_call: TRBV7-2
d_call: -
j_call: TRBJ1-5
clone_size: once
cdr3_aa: CASSEGRQPQHF
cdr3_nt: TGTGCCAGCAGTGAGGGTCGTCAGCCCCAGCATTTT

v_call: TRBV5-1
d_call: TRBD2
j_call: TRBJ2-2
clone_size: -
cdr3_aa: CASSWKGGGASGELFF
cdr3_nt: TGCGCCAGCAGCTGGAAGGGCGGGGGGGCCTCCGGGGAGCTGTTTTTT

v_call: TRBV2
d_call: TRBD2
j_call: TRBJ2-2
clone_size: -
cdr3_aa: CASIREANTGELFF
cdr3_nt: TGTGCCAGCATCCGGGAGGCGAACACCGGGGAGCTGTTTTTT

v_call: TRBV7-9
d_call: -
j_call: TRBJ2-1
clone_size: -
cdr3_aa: CASTWTSGDNEQFF
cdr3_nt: TGTGCCAGCACCTGGACTTCAGGTGACAATGAGCAGTTCTTC

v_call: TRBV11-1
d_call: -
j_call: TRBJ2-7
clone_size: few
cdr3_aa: CASSTDRPNYYEQYF
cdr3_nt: TGTGCCAGCAGCACCGATCGGCCGAACTACTACGAGCAGTACTTC

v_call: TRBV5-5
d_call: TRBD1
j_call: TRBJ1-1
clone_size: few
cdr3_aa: CASSFNRGTEAFF
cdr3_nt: TGTGCCAGCAGCTTCAACAGGGGAACTGAAGCTTTCTTT

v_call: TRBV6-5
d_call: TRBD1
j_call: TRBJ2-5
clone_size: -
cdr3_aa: CASSSPRTGRETQYF
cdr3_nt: TGTGCCAGCAGTTCCCCCAGGACAGGGAGGGAGACCCAGTACTTC

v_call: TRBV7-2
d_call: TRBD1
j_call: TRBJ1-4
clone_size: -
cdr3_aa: CASSPRDRREKLFF
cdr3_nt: TGTGCCAGCAGCCCCCGGGACAGGCGGGAAAAACTGTTTTTT

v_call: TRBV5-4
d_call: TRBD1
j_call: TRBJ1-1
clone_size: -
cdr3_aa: CASSLGGQANTEAFF
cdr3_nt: TGTGCCAGCAGCTTGGGGGGACAGGCGAACACTGAAGCTTTCTTT

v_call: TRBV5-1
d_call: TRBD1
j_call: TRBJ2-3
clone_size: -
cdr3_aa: CASSLWGKGQGLKSSTDTQYF
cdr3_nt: TGCGCCAGCAGCTTGTGGGGGAAGGGACAGGGATTAAAATCTAGCACAGATACGCAGTATTTT

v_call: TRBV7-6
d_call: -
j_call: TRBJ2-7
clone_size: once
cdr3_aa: CASSSGRRGPSYEQYF
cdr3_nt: TGTGCCAGCAGCTCCGGTCGCAGGGGCCCCTCCTACGAGCAGTACTTC

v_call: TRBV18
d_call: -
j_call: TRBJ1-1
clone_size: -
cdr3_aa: CASSPPLGEGTEAFF
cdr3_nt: TGTGCCAGCTCACCACCGTTGGGGGAGGGCACTGAAGCTTTCTTT

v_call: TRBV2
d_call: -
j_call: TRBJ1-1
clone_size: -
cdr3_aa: CASVGRREGEAFF
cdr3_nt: TGTGCCAGCGTAGGACGGCGGGAAGGTGAAGCTTTCTTT

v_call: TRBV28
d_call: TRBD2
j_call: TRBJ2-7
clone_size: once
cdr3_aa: CASSTLAGGLYEQYF
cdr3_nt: TGTGCCAGCAGCACACTAGCGGGAGGTCTCTACGAGCAGTACTTC

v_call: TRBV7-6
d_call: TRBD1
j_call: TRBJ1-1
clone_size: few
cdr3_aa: CASRPGQGLPDTEAFF
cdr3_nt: TGTGCCAGCAGACCTGGACAGGGTTTACCCGACACTGAAGCTTTCTTT

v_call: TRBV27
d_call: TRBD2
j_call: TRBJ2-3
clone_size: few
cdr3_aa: CASSGAGGLSDTQYF
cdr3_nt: TGTGCCAGCAGTGGAGCGGGGGGGCTGTCAGATACGCAGTATTTT

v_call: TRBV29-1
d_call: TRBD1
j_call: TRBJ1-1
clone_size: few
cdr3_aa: CRAQGAGTEAFF
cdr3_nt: TGCAGGGCTCAGGGGGCCGGCACTGAAGCTTTCTTT

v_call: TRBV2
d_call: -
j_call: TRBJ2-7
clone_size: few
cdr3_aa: CASRMDTSFPYEQYF
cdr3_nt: TGTGCCAGCAGGATGGACACGTCATTTCCCTACGAGCAGTACTTC

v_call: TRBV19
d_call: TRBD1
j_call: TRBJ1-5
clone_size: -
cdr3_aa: CASSIYLTMLGQGERQPQHF
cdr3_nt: TGTGCCAGTAGTATATATCTAACAATGCTAGGACAGGGTGAGAGACAGCCCCAGCATTTT

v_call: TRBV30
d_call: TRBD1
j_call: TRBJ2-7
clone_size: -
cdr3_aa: CAWSDRGFFGEQYF
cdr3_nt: TGTGCCTGGAGTGACAGGGGATTTTTCGGCGAGCAGTACTTC

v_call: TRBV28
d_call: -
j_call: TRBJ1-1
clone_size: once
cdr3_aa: CASSFPGYRVANTEAFF
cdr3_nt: TGTGCCAGCAGTTTCCCCGGATACAGGGTGGCGAACACTGAAGCTTTCTTT

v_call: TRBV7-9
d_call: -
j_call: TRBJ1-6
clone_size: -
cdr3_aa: CASSPGTNSPLHF
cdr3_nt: TGTGCCAGCAGCCCCGGGACAAATTCACCCCTCCACTTT

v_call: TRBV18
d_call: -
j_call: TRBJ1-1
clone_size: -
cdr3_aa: CASSKQGGTEAFF
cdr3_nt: TGTGCCAGCTCAAAACAGGGTGGCACTGAAGCTTTCTTT

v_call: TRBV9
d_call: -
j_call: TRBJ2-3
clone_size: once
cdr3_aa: CASSVEVTDTQYF
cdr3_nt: TGTGCCAGCAGCGTGGAGGTCACAGATACGCAGTATTTT

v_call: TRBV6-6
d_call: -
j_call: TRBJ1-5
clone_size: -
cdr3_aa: CASSRTANQPQHF
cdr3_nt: TGTGCCAGCAGCAGGACAGCAAATCAGCCCCAGCATTTT